This T cell receptor (beta chain) was recorded in a study of T cell responses to AZD1222 COVID-19 vaccine. Whole-study context: Analyses pooled second doses at about 4 or about 12 weeks.

Using immunoSEQ multiplex PCR, the repertoire was profiled, and TCRdb retains in-frame clones only, with some absent. The sample lists some 100,000 clones, about 86% occurring once. The sample holds a few counts of this clone. Antigen: not known. General study results and limits: Most donors were white British and more were female, and clonal diversity was possibly underestimated. Spike-specific TCR breadth and depth went up after people got two AZD1222 doses.

Trimming removed 0 bases at V and 10 bases at J, with 16 bases between. The V gene's germline CDR1 is MNHEY and CDR2 SVGAGI. This CDR3 contains 15 residues. This rearrangement joins TRBV6-5 to TRBJ1-5; D remains unclear. The sample was peripheral blood, taken on day 0 of AZD1222 vaccination. The receptor's source is an adult in good health. The CDR3 reads CASSYSGSDPSPQHF. CDR3 bases: TGTGCCAGCAGTTACTCGGGATCGGACCCATCACCCCAGCATTTT.